Following are 14 T cell receptor beta chains from one sample sequenced in a study of post-analysis software for immune sequencing data. Points from the study as a whole: Patients showed TRBV5-6, TRBV5-1 and TRBV20-1 among roughly 5 TRBV segments more frequent than in controls.

Unique-molecular-identifier-tagged TCR beta cDNA libraries were used. TCRdb passed the PCR reads through MiXCR, listing each CDR3 protein once. Of 650,000 to 900,000 distinct CDR3 sequences in the sample, around 46% were seen once. These TCRs are of unknown antigen specificity. The sequencing sample was made of blood. The receptors originated from a girl aged 5-17 years with multiple sclerosis.

This clonotype was detected only a few times. CDR3 loop: CASSITGAGELFF. The CDR3 DNA reads TGTGCCAGCAGCATCACAGGGGCCGGGGAGCTGTTTTTT. The chain links TRBV12-3 or TRBV12-4 to TRBJ2-2, with 7 bases fitting TRBD1. After removal of 6 bases from V and 6 bases from J, the junction contained 4 bases not matched to a gene. The length of the CDR3 is 13 residues.

V gene TRBV7-6 combines with J gene TRBJ1-1; D remains ambiguous. Germline assignment: CDR1 SGHVS and CDR2 FNYEAQ. The CDR3 covers 12 residues. Between the trimmed V and J ends, which lost 5 bases and 8 bases, there was a span of 12 bases. This chain's CDR3 is CASSREGMEAFF. In nucleotides, the CDR3 is TGTGCCAGCAGCAGGGAGGGTATGGAAGCTTTCTTT. The full variable domain, with the rest looked up from reference TRBV7-6 and TRBJ1-1, is GAGVSQSPRYKVTKRGQDVALRCDPISGHVSLYWYRQALGQGPEFLTYFNYEAQQDKSGLPNDRFSAERPEGSISTLTIQRTEQRDSAMYRCASSREGMEAFFGQGTRLTVV.

The sample holds a few counts of this clonotype. The CDR3 spells CSVGLGAYNEQFF. CDR3 nucleotide sequence: TGCAGCGTTGGACTAGGCGCCTACAATGAGCAGTTCTTC. The chain links TRBV29-1 to TRBJ2-1; D is perhaps TRBD2 (6 bases). Deletions cut 4 bases from V and 2 bases from J, with 9 bases between. Germline CDR1 is SQVTM and CDR2 is ANQGSEA. CDR3 length: 13 amino acids.

The V and J genes are TRBV11-1 and TRBJ2-7; 7 positions match TRBD1. In germline, CDR1 is SGHAT, CDR2 FQDESV (reference sequence). Unmatched junction bases numbered 14, after V lost 1 base and J lost 2 bases. The CDR3 consists of 18 residues. The CDR3 loop reads CASSLESGPGTEAYEQYF. CDR3 nucleotide sequence: TGTGCCAGCAGCTTAGAAAGCGGACCCGGGACAGAAGCCTACGAGCAGTACTTC.

CDR3 DNA: TGCAGTGCTAGGCGACACCGCGGCGAGCAGTACTTC. Translated, it gives CSARRHRGEQYF. The chain uses TRBV20-1 and TRBJ2-5, with D uncertain. The better agreement between TRBJ2-7 and the DNA end casts doubt on the J call. This CDR3 comprises 12 residues. Looked up from germline, CDR1 is DFQATT and CDR2 is SNEGSKA (reference sequence).

This clonotype has just a few counts. This chain joins TRBV7-6 and TRBJ2-1, with TRBD2 identical over 14 bases. The germline V gene has CDR1 SGHVS and CDR2 FNYEAQ. This CDR3 has 16 residues. The trim removed 3 bases at V and 7 bases at J, leaving 5 bases unmatched. The CDR3 DNA is TGTGCCAGCAGCTTGGGACTAGCGGGAGTAGGTAATGAGCAGTTCTTC. This codes for CASSLGLAGVGNEQFF.

This chain connects TRBV29-1 to TRBJ2-7, with TRBD1 as a possible D gene (6 bases). The ends were cut back, 5 bases at V and 2 bases at J, with 13 bases in the middle. Germline V lookup: CDR1 SQVTM, CDR2 ANQGSEA. The CDR3 consists of 13 residues. CDR3 coding DNA: TGCAGCGTTTTGAGACAGGCTCCCTACGAGCAGTACTTC. As protein: CSVLRQAPYEQYF.

The genes are TRBV20-1 and TRBJ1-5, with D tentatively TRBD1 (5 bases). This CDR3 contains 14 residues. V lost 6 bases, J lost 6 bases, and 18 bases lay in between. Per germline, CDR1 DFQATT and CDR2 SNEGSKA (reference sequence). The CDR3 nucleotides are TGCAGTGCCTACAGGCTCTTGGGGAGTCAGCCCCAGCATTTT. Amino acid sequence: CSAYRLLGSQPQHF.

The gene calls are TRBV11-2 and TRBJ2-4; TRBD2 matches 8 bases. CDR3 length: 18 residues. From germline, CDR1 is SGHAT and CDR2 FQNNGV. V lost 1 base, J lost 0 bases, and 8 bases stayed unmatched. The CDR3 sequence is CASSLVSAGGLAKNIQYF. CDR3 sequence (DNA): TGTGCCAGCAGCTTAGTGTCGGCGGGAGGCTTAGCCAAAAACATTCAGTACTTC.

In this sample, this clonotype turned up a few times. This rearrangement joins TRBV5-1 to TRBJ2-7; 7 nucleotides line up with TRBD1. Germline trimming cut 2 bases from V and 4 bases from J; bases unmatched to any gene: 6. The CDR3 runs to 14 residues. Germline CDR1 SGHRS, CDR2 YFSETQ. CDR3 amino acids: CASSFGQVGYEQYF. The DNA of the CDR3 is TGCGCCAGCAGCTTTGGACAGGTCGGATACGAGCAGTACTTC. Supplemented by reference TRBV5-1 and TRBJ2-7, the full variable domain reads KAGVTQTPRYLIKTRGQQVTLSCSPISGHRSVSWYQQTPGQGLQFLFEYFSETQRNKGNFPGRFSGRQFSNSRSEMNVSTLELGDSALYLCASSFGQVGYEQYFGPGTRLTVT.

This clonotype was observed once. This rearrangement joins TRBV7-2 to TRBJ2-1; 15 nucleotides align to TRBD2. Germline values: CDR1 SGHTA, CDR2 FQGNSA. This CDR3 is 15 amino acids long. The J segment lost 9 bases and the V segment lost 10 bases, leaving 10 bases of the junction unmatched. The CDR3, as DNA: TGTGCCAACGGACTAGCGGGAGGGCGAGAGGTTGAGCAGTTCTTC. This codes for CANGLAGGREVEQFF.

The chain couples TRBV5-1 to TRBJ1-2; 7 bases fit TRBD1. This CDR3 has 15 amino acids. After removal of 4 bases from V and 4 bases from J, the junction contained 10 bases not matched to a gene. Germline CDR1 SGHRS, CDR2 YFSETQ. The CDR3 DNA sequence: TGCGCCAGCAGCAGGAACAGGGGCCCGCGCTATGGCTACACCTTC. Its protein product is CASSRNRGPRYGYTF.

This clonotype was recorded once. The rearrangement links TRBV24-1 to TRBJ2-5; D is unclear. The J call may be in error: the DNA end matches TRBJ2-7 better. CDR1 is KGHDR, CDR2 SFDVKD, per germline. The CDR3 consists of 11 residues. CDR3 residues: CATSENSEQYF. CDR3 DNA sequence: TGTGCCACCAGTGAAAATAGCGAGCAGTACTTC.

The table lists this clonotype with a few counts. The V gene is TRBV7-3, the J gene TRBJ2-7; the D call may be TRBD1 or TRBD2 (6 bases each). Germline V gene data show CDR1 as SGHTA and CDR2 as FQGTGA. The V gene lost 5 bases and the J gene lost 0 bases, with 14 bases spanning the gap. The CDR3 loop spans 15 amino acids. For the CDR3, the DNA is TGTGCCAGCAGCACCCAAGGGGGGCTCTCCTACGAGCAGTACTTC. Its protein product is CASSTQGGLSYEQYF.